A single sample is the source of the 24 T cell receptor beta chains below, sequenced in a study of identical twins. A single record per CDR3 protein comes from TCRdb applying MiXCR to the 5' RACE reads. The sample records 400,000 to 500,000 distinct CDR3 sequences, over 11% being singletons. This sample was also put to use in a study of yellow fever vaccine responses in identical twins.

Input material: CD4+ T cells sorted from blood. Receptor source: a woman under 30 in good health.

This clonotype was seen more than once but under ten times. The CDR3 nucleotides read TGTGCCAGCAGCTTGGCCAATGCGGGGGGCGTTTATAATTCACCCCTCCACTTT. As protein: CASSLANAGGVYNSPLHF. The chain recombines TRBV5-4 with TRBJ1-6; the D gene is possibly TRBD1 (6 bases). From germline, CDR1 is SGHNT and CDR2 YYREEE (reference sequence). CDR3 length: 18 amino acids. V was shortened by 0 bases and J by 4 bases, with 17 bases between the two germline ends. Full variable domain (remainder filled in from reference TRBV5-4 and TRBJ1-6): ETGVTQSPTHLIKTRGQQVTLRCSSQSGHNTVSWYQQALGQGPQFIFQYYREEENGRGNFPPRFSGLQFPNYSSELNVNALELDDSALYLCASSLANAGGVYNSPLHFGNGTRLTVT.

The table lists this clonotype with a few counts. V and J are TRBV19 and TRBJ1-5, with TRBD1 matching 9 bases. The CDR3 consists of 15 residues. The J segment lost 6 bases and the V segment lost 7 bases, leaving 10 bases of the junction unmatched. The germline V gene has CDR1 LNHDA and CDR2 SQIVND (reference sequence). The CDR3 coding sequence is TGTGCCAGTAACGAGGACAGGGGAGGGGTTCAGCCCCAGCATTTT. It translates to CASNEDRGGVQPQHF.

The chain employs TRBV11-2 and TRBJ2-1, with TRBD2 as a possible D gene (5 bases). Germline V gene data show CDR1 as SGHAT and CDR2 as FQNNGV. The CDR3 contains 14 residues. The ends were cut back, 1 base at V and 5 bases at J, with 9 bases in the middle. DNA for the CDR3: TGTGCCAGCAGCTTAGCGAGGGCCAACAATGAGCAGTTCTTC. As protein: CASSLARANNEQFF.

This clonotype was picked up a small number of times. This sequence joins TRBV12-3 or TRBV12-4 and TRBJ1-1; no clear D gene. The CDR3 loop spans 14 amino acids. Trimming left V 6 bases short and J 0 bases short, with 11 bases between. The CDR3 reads CASSPMRLNTEAFF. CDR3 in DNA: TGTGCCAGCAGCCCGATGAGACTGAACACTGAAGCTTTCTTT.

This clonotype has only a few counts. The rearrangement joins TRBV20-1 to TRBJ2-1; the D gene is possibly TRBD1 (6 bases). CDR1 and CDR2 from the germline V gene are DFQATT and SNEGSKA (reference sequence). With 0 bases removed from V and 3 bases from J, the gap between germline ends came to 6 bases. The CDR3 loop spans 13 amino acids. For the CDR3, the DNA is TGCAGTGCTAGAGAGGACAGCTACAATGAGCAGTTCTTC. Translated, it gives CSAREDSYNEQFF.

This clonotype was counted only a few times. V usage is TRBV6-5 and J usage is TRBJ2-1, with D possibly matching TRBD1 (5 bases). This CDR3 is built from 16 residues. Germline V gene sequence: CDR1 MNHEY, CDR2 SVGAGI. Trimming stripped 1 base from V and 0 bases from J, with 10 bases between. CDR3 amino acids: CASSYYGATSYNEQFF. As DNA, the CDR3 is TGTGCCAGCAGTTACTATGGGGCGACCTCCTACAATGAGCAGTTCTTC.

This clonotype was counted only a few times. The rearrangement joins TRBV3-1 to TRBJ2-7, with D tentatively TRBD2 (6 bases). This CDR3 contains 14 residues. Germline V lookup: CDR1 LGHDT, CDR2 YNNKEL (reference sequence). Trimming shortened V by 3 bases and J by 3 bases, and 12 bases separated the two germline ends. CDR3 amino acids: CASSHAGSYYEQYF. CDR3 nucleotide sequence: TGTGCCAGCAGCCACGCGGGATCGTACTACGAGCAGTACTTC.

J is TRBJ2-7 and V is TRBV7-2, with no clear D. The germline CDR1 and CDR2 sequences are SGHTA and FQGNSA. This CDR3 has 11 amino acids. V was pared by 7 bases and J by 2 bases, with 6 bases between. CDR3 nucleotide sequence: TGTGCCAGCAAGGCTACCTACGAGCAGTACTTC. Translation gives CASKATYEQYF.

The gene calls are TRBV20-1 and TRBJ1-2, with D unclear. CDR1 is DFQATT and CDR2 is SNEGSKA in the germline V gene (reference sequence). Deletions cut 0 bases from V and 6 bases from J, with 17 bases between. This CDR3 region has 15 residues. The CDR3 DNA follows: TGCAGTGCTAGAGACCGACGACGGGTGGTGGATGGCTACACCTTC. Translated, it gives CSARDRRRVVDGYTF.

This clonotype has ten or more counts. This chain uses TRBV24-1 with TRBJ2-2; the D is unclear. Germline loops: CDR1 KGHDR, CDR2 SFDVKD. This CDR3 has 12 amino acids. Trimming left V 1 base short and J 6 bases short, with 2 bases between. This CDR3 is CATSDFAGELFF. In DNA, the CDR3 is TGTGCCACCAGTGATTTCGCCGGGGAGCTGTTTTTT.

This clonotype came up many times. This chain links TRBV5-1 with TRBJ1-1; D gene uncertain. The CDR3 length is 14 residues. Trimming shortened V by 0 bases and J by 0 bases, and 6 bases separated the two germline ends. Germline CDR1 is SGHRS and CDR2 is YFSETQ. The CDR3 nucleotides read TGCGCCAGCAGCTTGGCCGGGATGAACACTGAAGCTTTCTTT. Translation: CASSLAGMNTEAFF. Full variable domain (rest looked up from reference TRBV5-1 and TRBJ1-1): KAGVTQTPRYLIKTRGQQVTLSCSPISGHRSVSWYQQTPGQGLQFLFEYFSETQRNKGNFPGRFSGRQFSNSRSEMNVSTLELGDSALYLCASSLAGMNTEAFFGQGTRLTVV.

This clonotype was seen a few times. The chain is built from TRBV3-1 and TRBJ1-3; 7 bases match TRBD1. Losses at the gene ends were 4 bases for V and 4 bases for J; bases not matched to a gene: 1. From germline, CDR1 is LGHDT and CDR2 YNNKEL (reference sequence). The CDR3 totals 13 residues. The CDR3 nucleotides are TGTGCCAGCAGCCCGACAGGGGGAAACACCATATATTTT. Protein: CASSPTGGNTIYF.

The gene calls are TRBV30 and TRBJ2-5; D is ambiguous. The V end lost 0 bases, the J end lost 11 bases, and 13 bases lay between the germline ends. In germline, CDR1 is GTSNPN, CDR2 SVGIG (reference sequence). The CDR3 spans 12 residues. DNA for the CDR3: TGTGCCTGGAGTGTACCTTCTCTGGAACAGTACTTC. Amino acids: CAWSVPSLEQYF.

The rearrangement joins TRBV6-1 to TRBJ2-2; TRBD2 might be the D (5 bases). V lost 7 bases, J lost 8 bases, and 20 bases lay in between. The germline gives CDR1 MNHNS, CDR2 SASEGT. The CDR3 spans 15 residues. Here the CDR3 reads CASTSLGSPVGELFF. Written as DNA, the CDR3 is TGTGCCAGCACCTCCCTGGGGAGCCCGGTTGGGGAGCTGTTTTTT.

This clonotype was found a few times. CDR3 DNA: TGCGCCAGCAGCTTGGTCAGGGGGGCGGCTCCCTACGAGCAGTACTTC. Translation: CASSLVRGAAPYEQYF. V usage is TRBV5-1 and J usage is TRBJ2-7; tentatively, D is TRBD1 (7 bases). V shed 0 bases and J shed 2 bases, with 15 bases lying between them. The length of the CDR3 is 16 residues. The germline V gene has CDR1 SGHRS and CDR2 YFSETQ. Full variable domain (outside the CDR3, taken from reference TRBV5-1 and TRBJ2-7): KAGVTQTPRYLIKTRGQQVTLSCSPISGHRSVSWYQQTPGQGLQFLFEYFSETQRNKGNFPGRFSGRQFSNSRSEMNVSTLELGDSALYLCASSLVRGAAPYEQYFGPGTRLTVT.

DNA for the CDR3: TGTGCCAACAGGGGGGACAGATCCCAAGGGGAGCAGTACTTC. It translates to CANRGDRSQGEQYF. The rearrangement uses TRBV2 and TRBJ2-7, with 8 bases aligning to TRBD1. CDR3 length equals 14 residues. The V segment lost 10 bases and the J segment 7 bases; nucleotides outside the gene matches: 15. From germline, CDR1 is SNHLY and CDR2 FYNNEI.

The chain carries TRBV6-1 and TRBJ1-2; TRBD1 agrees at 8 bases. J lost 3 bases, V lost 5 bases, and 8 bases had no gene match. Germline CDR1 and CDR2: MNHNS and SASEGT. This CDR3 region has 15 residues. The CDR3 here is CASSPRQGSDYGYTF. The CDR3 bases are TGTGCCAGCAGTCCGCGACAGGGGTCGGACTATGGCTACACCTTC.

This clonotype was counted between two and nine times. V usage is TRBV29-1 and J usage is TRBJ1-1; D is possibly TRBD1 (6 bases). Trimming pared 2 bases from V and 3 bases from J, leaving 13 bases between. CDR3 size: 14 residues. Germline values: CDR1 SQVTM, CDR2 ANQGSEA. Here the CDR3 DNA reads TGCAGCGTTGAACCTACAGGGATGTACACTGAAGCTTTCTTT. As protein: CSVEPTGMYTEAFF. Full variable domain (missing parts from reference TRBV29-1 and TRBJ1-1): SAVISQKPSRDICQRGTSLTIQCQVDSQVTMMFWYRQQPGQSLTLIATANQGSEATYESGFVIDKFPISRPNLTFSTLTVSNMSPEDSSIYLCSVEPTGMYTEAFFGQGTRLTVV.

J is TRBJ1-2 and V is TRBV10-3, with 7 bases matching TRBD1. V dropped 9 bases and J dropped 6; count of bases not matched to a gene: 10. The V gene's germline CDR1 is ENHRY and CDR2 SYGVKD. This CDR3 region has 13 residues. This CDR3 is CAINTGTVNGYTF. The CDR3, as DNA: TGTGCCATTAACACCGGGACAGTCAATGGCTACACCTTC.

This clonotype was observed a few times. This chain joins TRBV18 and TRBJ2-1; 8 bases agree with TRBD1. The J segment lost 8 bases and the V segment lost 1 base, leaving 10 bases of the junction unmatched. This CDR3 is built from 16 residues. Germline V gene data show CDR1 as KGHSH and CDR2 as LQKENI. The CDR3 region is CASSPRAQGAADEQFF. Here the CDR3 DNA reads TGTGCCAGCTCACCACGGGCCCAGGGGGCTGCGGATGAGCAGTTCTTC.

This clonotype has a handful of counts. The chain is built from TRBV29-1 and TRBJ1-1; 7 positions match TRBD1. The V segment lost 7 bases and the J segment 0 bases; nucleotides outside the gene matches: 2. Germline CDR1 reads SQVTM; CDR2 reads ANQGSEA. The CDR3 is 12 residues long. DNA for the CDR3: TGCAGCGCCGGGACAGTGAACACTGAAGCTTTCTTT. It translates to CSAGTVNTEAFF.

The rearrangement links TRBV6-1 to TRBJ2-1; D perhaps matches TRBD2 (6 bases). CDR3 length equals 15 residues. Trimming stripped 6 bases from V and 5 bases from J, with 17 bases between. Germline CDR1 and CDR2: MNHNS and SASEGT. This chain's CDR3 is CASRGRDFLNNEQFF. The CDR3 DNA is TGTGCCAGCAGGGGCAGGGACTTCCTTAACAATGAGCAGTTCTTC.

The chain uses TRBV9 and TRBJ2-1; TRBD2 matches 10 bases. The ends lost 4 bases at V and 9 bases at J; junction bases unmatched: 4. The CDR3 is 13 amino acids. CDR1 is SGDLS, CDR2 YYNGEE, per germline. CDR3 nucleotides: TGTGCCAGCAGCTTGACTAGCGGGTTTGAGCAGTTCTTC. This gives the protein CASSLTSGFEQFF.

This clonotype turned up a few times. Written as DNA, the CDR3 is TGTGCCATCAGCCAGGGCATCGACAATCAGCCCCAGCATTTT. It yields the protein CAISQGIDNQPQHF. This sequence joins TRBV10-3 and TRBJ1-5; D might be TRBD1 (5 bases). Trimming took 6 bases from V and 3 from J, leaving 12 bases between them. CDR1 and CDR2 (germline): ENHRY, SYGVKD. The CDR3 covers 14 residues.